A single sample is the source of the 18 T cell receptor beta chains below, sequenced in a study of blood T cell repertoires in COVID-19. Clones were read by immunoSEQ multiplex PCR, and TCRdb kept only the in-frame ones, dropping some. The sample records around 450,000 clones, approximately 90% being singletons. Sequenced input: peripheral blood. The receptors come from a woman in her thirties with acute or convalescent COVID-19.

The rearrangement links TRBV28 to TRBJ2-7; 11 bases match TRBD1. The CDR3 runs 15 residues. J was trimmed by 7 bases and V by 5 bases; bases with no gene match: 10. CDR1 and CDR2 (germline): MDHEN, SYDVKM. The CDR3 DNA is TGTGCCAGCAGTACACCGGGACAGGGGGTTTCGGAGCAGTACTTC. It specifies CASSTPGQGVSEQYF.

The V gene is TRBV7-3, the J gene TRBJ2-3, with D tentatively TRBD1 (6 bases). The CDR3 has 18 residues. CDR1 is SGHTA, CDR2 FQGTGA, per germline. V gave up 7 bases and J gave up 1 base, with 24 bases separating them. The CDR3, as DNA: TGTGCCAGCATCCTTAATGGGGGCCCCTCGCCCGGCACAGATACGCAGTATTTT. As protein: CASILNGGPSPGTDTQYF.

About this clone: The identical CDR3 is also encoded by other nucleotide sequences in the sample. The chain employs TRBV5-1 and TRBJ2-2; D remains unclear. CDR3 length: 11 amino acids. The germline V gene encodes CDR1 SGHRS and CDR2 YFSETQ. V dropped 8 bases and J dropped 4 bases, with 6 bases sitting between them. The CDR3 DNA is TGCGCCAGTAGTACCACCGGGGAGCTGTTTTTT. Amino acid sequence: CASSTTGELFF.

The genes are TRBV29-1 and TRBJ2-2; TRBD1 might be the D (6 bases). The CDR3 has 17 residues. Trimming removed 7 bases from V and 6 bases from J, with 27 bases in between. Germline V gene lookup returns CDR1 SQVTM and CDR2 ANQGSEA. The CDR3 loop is CSARIPTGPLWSGELFF. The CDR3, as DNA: TGCAGCGCCAGGATCCCGACAGGACCCCTCTGGTCCGGGGAGCTGTTTTTT.

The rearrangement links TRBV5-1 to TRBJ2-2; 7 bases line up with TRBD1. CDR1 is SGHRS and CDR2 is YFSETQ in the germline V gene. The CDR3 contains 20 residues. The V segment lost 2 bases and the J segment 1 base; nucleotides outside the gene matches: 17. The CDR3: CASSFLSRGGEFWNTGELFF. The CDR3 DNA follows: TGCGCCAGCAGCTTCCTGAGTAGAGGGGGCGAATTTTGGAACACCGGGGAGCTGTTTTTT. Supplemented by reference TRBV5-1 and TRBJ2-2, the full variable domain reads KAGVTQTPRYLIKTRGQQVTLSCSPISGHRSVSWYQQTPGQGLQFLFEYFSETQRNKGNFPGRFSGRQFSNSRSEMNVSTLELGDSALYLCASSFLSRGGEFWNTGELFFGEGSRLTVL.

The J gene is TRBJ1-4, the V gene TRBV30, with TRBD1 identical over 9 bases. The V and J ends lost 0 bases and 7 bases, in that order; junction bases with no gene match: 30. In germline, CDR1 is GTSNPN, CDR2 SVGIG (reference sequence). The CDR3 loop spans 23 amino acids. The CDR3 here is CAWSVTRTGAGVKRPTTGEKLFF. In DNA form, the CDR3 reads TGTGCCTGGAGTGTTACCCGGACAGGGGCAGGGGTCAAACGACCAACGACGGGTGAAAAACTGTTTTTT.

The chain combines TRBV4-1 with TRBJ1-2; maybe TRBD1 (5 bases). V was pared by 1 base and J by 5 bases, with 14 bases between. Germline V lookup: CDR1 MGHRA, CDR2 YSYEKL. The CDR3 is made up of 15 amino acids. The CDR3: CASSQVPGLGYGYTF. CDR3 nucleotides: TGCGCCAGCAGCCAAGTCCCAGGGTTGGGTTATGGCTACACCTTC.

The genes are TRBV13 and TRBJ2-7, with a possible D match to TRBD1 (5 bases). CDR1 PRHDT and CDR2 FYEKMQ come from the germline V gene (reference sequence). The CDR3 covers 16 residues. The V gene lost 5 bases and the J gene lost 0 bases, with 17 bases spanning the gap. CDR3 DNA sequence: TGTGCCAGCAGCAGACTGTCAGGGTCCCGCTCCTACGAGCAGTACTTC. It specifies CASSRLSGSRSYEQYF.

The CDR3 region has the DNA TGTGCCAGCAGCCAAGCGGCAGGATATGGCTACACCTTC. Its protein product is CASSQAAGYGYTF. The chain joins TRBV3-1 (or the pseudogene TRBV3-2) to TRBJ1-2; D is unclear. Germline V gives CDR1 LGHDT, CDR2 YNNKEL (reference sequence). V was cut by 1 base and J by 5 bases, with 8 bases left in between. CDR3 length: 13 residues.

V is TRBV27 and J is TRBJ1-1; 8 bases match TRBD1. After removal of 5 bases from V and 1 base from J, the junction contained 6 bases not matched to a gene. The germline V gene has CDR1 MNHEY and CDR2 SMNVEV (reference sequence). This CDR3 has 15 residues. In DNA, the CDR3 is TGTGCCAGCAGTACGACAGGACAGGGGAACACTGAAGCTTTCTTT. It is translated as CASSTTGQGNTEAFF.

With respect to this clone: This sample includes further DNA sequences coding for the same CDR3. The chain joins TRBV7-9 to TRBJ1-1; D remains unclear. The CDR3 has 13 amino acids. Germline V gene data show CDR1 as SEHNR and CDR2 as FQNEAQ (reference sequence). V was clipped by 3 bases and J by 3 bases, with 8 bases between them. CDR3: CASSFGQHTEAFF. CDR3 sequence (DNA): TGTGCCAGCAGCTTTGGGCAGCACACTGAAGCTTTCTTT.

CDR3 nucleotides: TGCGCCAGCAGCCTAAGGGGACAGGGGGATTCACCCCTCCACTTT. The encoded protein is CASSLRGQGDSPLHF. The chain employs TRBV4-1 and TRBJ1-6; 11 bases are a match to TRBD1. The germline V gene encodes CDR1 MGHRA and CDR2 YSYEKL. CDR3 length equals 15 residues. V shed 4 bases, J shed 8 bases, and the junction held 4 bases outside the gene matches.

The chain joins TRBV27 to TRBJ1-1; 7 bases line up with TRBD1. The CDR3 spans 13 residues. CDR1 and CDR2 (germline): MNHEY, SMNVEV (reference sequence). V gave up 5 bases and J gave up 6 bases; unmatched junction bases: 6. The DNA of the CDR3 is TGTGCCAGCAGTCCTGGGACAGCCCCTGAAGCTTTCTTT. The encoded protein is CASSPGTAPEAFF.

The CDR3 nucleotides are TGTGCCAGCAGCTCAACAGCGGGGGCGGGCGGCTACACCTTC. Translated: CASSSTAGAGGYTF. The chain joins TRBV7-2 to TRBJ1-2; tentatively, D is TRBD1 (6 bases). CDR1 is SGHTA and CDR2 is FQGNSA in the germline V gene. Between the trimmed V and J ends, which lost 4 bases and 8 bases, there was a span of 17 bases. The CDR3 is made up of 14 amino acids.

CDR3: CAWTRTGKAKNIQYF. CDR3 bases: TGTGCCTGGACCAGGACAGGAAAAGCCAAAAACATTCAGTACTTC. The chain has TRBV30 and TRBJ2-4, with 7 bases matching TRBD1. CDR1 is GTSNPN and CDR2 is SVGIG in the germline V gene (reference sequence). V was clipped by 4 bases and J by 0 bases; unmatched bases: 6. The CDR3 has 15 residues.

CDR3 nucleotide sequence: TGTGCCACCAGGGGACAGGGGAGGGAGCAGTACTTC. It encodes CATRGQGREQYF. This rearrangement joins TRBV19 to TRBJ2-7; 10 bases line up with TRBD1. V shed 10 bases, J shed 7 bases, and the junction held 7 bases outside the gene matches. Looked up from germline, CDR1 is LNHDA and CDR2 is SQIVND (reference sequence). The CDR3 is made up of 12 amino acids.

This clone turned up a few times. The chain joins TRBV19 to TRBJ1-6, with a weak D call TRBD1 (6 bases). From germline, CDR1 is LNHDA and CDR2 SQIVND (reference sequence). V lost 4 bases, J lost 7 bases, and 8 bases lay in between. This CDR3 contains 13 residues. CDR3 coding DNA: TGTGCCAGTAGTAGGACAGAGAATTCACCCCTCCACTTT. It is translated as CASSRTENSPLHF.

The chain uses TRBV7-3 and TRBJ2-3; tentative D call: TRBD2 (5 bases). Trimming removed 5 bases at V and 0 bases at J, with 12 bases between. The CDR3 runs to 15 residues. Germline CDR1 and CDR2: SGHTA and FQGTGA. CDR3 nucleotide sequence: TGTGCCAGCAGCCGTTCGGGGTCTAGCACAGATACGCAGTATTTT. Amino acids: CASSRSGSSTDTQYF.